One sample yielded the 13 T cell receptor beta chains listed below, sequenced in a study of shared clonotypes between healthy human individuals. The method was immunoSEQ multiplex PCR; TCRdb's version includes in-frame clones alone and lacks a portion of them. The sample lists 950,000 to 1,100,000 clones, around 74% occurring once. Sequenced sample: memory CD4+ T cells sorted from blood. Subset indicated: CD45RA-negative fraction. These receptors were collected from a man younger than 35 in good health.

In this sample, this clone turned up a few times. The chain carries TRBV11-2 and TRBJ1-2; D is ambiguous. V lost 2 bases and J 6 bases, leaving 13 bases between the germline ends. From germline, CDR1 is SGHAT and CDR2 FQNNGV. This CDR3 is 14 amino acids long. The CDR3 DNA sequence: TGTGCCAGCAGCTTATCAGGCAGGTCCGATGGCTACACCTTC. It is translated as CASSLSGRSDGYTF.

This rearrangement joins TRBV28 to TRBJ2-7; no reliable D call. V shed 4 bases and J shed 2 bases, with 12 bases lying between them. Germline lookup yields CDR1 MDHEN and CDR2 SYDVKM. This CDR3 is built from 14 residues. In DNA form, the CDR3 reads TGTGCCAGCAGTTCTCCGGACCAAACCTACGAGCAGTACTTC. Its translation is CASSSPDQTYEQYF.

CDR3 DNA sequence: TGTGCCAGCTCCTCCGGAGGGGCCTCCTACGAGCAGTACTTC. It specifies CASSSGGASYEQYF. J is TRBJ2-7 and V is TRBV7-2; perhaps TRBD2 as D (6 bases). Germline CDR1 and CDR2: SGHTA and FQGNSA. V gave up 8 bases and J gave up 0 bases, with 14 bases separating them. This CDR3 region has 14 residues.

Note on this clone: Other DNA sequences in the same sample also yield this CDR3. The chain combines TRBV18 with TRBJ2-7, with D perhaps TRBD1 (6 bases). The CDR3 runs 15 residues. Trimming left V 6 bases short and J 4 bases short, with 19 bases between. CDR1 is KGHSH, CDR2 LQKENI, per germline. CDR3 DNA sequence: TGTGCCAGCTCCCCTTCGGTAGGACAGCTATACGAGCAGTACTTC. Amino acid sequence: CASSPSVGQLYEQYF. Full variable domain (outside the CDR3, taken from reference TRBV18 and TRBJ2-7): NAGVMQNPRHLVRRRGQEARLRCSPMKGHSHVYWYRQLPEEGLKFMVYLQKENIIDESGMPKERFSAEFPKEGPSILRIQQVVRGDSAAYFCASSPSVGQLYEQYFGPGTRLTVT.

V and J are TRBV4-2 and TRBJ2-3; D unresolved. V was pared by 2 bases and J by 4 bases, with 7 bases between. The CDR3 runs to 13 residues. The germline gives CDR1 LGHNA, CDR2 YNFKEQ. The CDR3 loop reads CASSQPHADTQYF. CDR3 DNA sequence: TGTGCCAGCAGCCAACCTCATGCAGATACGCAGTATTTT.

This clone turned up a few times. The chain links TRBV4-3 to TRBJ2-7, with D perhaps TRBD1 (5 bases). The V and J ends lost 0 bases and 4 bases respectively, with 7 bases between them. Germline V gene lookup returns CDR1 LGHNA and CDR2 YSLEER. CDR3 length equals 13 residues. CDR3 nucleotides: TGCGCCAGCAGCCAAGATGACAGATACGAGCAGTACTTC. Translation gives CASSQDDRYEQYF.

This rearrangement joins TRBV2 to TRBJ2-1, with a weak D call TRBD2 (6 bases). CDR3 length: 14 amino acids. V dropped 6 bases and J dropped 9 bases, with 18 bases sitting between them. CDR1 and CDR2 (germline): SNHLY, FYNNEI. CDR3 protein: CASRRDSPWAEQFF. As DNA, the CDR3 is TGTGCCAGCAGACGGGACTCCCCCTGGGCTGAGCAGTTCTTC.

This chain joins TRBV15 and TRBJ2-7; D ambiguous. V gave up 5 bases and J gave up 0 bases, with 17 bases separating them. The CDR3 has 16 residues. Germline V gene sequence: CDR1 LNHNV, CDR2 YYDKDF (reference sequence). CDR3 nucleotide sequence: TGTGCCACCAGCGGCACCTTAAGTCCTGCCTCCTACGAGCAGTACTTC. As protein: CATSGTLSPASYEQYF. Variable domain in full (rest from reference TRBV15 and TRBJ2-7): DAMVIQNPRYQVTQFGKPVTLSCSQTLNHNVMYWYQQKSSQAPKLLFHYYDKDFNNEADTPDNFQSRRPNTSFCFLDIRSPGLGDTAMYLCATSGTLSPASYEQYFGPGTRLTVT.

The genes are TRBV7-2 and TRBJ1-2; D is unclear. The CDR3 sequence is 16 residues long. Per the germline V gene, CDR1 is SGHTA and CDR2 is FQGNSA. Trimming pared 1 base from V and 1 base from J, leaving 13 bases between. CDR3 nucleotides: TGTGCCAGCAGCTTAGTCCCAGACGCTCGTAACTATGGCTACACCTTC. Its translation: CASSLVPDARNYGYTF. The full variable domain, rest sourced from reference TRBV7-2 and TRBJ1-2, is GAGVSQSPSNKVTEKGKDVELRCDPISGHTALYWYRQSLGQGLEFLIYFQGNSAPDKSGLPSDRFSAERTGGSVSTLTIQRTQQEDSAVYLCASSLVPDARNYGYTFGSGTRLTVV.

The chain couples TRBV29-1 to TRBJ2-3, with TRBD2 matching over 10 bases. The CDR3 covers 14 residues. Germline trimming cut 6 bases from V and 0 bases from J; bases unmatched to any gene: 3. Germline CDR1 SQVTM, CDR2 ANQGSEA. DNA for the CDR3: TGCAGCGTCTTAGCGGGGGGTAGCACAGATACGCAGTATTTT. This codes for CSVLAGGSTDTQYF.

The gene calls are TRBV4-1 and TRBJ2-2; D may correspond to TRBD1 or TRBD2 (5 bases each). This CDR3 region has 19 residues. Trimming removed 0 bases at V and 1 base at J, with 18 bases between. Germline V gives CDR1 MGHRA, CDR2 YSYEKL. In nucleotides, the CDR3 is TGCGCCAGCAGCCAAGAGTGGGGCTCTAGGACTTTGAACACCGGGGAGCTGTTTTTT. Translation gives CASSQEWGSRTLNTGELFF.

Many counts were recorded for this clone. The chain joins TRBV28 to TRBJ2-3; D is unclear. Trimming cost V 10 bases and J 5 bases, with 10 bases left between them. This CDR3 is built from 11 residues. Germline V CDR1 and CDR2: MDHEN, SYDVKM. The CDR3 sequence: CATSSQDTQYF. CDR3 coding DNA: TGTGCCACGAGTTCCCAAGATACGCAGTATTTT.

The gene calls are TRBV4-2 and TRBJ2-3; D is perhaps TRBD1 (5 bases). Trimming left V 0 bases short and J 7 bases short, with 17 bases between. The V gene's germline CDR1 is LGHNA and CDR2 YNFKEQ. The CDR3 is 16 amino acids. DNA of the CDR3: TGTGCCAGCAGCCAAGAAGAAAACGCGGCAGGGTATACGCAGTATTTT. It encodes CASSQEENAAGYTQYF.